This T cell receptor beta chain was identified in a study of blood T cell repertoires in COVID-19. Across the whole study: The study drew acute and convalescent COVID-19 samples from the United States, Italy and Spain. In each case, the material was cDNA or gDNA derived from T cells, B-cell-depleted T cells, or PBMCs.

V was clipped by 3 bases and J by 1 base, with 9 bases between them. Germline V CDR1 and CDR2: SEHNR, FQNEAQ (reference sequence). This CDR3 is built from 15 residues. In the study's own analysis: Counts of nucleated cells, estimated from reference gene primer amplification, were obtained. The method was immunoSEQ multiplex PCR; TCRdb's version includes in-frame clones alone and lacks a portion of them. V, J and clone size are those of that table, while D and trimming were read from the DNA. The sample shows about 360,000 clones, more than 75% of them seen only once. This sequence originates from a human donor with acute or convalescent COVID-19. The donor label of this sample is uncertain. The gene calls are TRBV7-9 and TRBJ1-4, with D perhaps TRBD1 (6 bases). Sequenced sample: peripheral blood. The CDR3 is CASSFLQGTNEKLFF. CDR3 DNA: TGTGCCAGCAGCTTCTTACAGGGAACTAATGAAAAACTGTTTTTT.